Below are 12 T cell receptor beta chains sequenced from a single sample in a study of shared clonotypes between healthy human individuals. Clones were sequenced by immunoSEQ multiplex PCR, and TCRdb holds only the in-frame ones, with some missing. This repertoire shows hundreds of thousands of clones, 97% found once; its top ten account for about 0.057%. The sequencing input was naive CD4+ T cells sorted from blood. Subset indicated: CD45RA+ positively selected. All receptors come from a woman aged 25 to 39 in good health.

The chain couples TRBV7-9 to TRBJ2-3, with 9 bases that match TRBD2. This CDR3 is 18 amino acids long. V lost 5 bases, J lost 5 bases, and 17 bases stayed unmatched. Per the germline V gene, CDR1 is SEHNR and CDR2 is FQNEAQ (reference sequence). The CDR3 protein is CASSRRQGSGLAGDTQYF. As DNA, the CDR3 is TGTGCCAGCAGCCGCAGACAGGGTTCGGGACTAGCCGGAGATACGCAGTATTTT.

The chain has TRBV29-1 and TRBJ2-7; 11 bases are shared with TRBD2. The J segment lost 2 bases and the V segment lost 5 bases, leaving 2 bases of the junction unmatched. Germline CDR1 and CDR2: SQVTM and ANQGSEA. The CDR3 spans 13 residues. CDR3 sequence: CSVKTSGAYEQYF. The CDR3 nucleotides are TGCAGCGTTAAGACTAGCGGGGCCTACGAGCAGTACTTC.

The genes are TRBV28 and TRBJ1-1, with a possible D match to TRBD1 (5 bases). V lost 2 bases to trimming and J lost 6 bases, with 10 bases between them. This CDR3 region has 13 residues. Per the germline V gene, CDR1 is MDHEN and CDR2 is SYDVKM. The CDR3 bases are TGTGCCAGCAGTTTAACGCGGGGGGCTGAAGCTTTCTTT. Translated: CASSLTRGAEAFF.

This chain connects TRBV19 to TRBJ1-5; TRBD1 is a possible D gene (6 bases). Deletions cut 6 bases from V and 3 bases from J, with 9 bases between. This CDR3 region has 13 residues. Germline V gene sequence: CDR1 LNHDA, CDR2 SQIVND (reference sequence). CDR3 sequence reads: CASRDSYNQPQHF. The CDR3 nucleotides are TGTGCCAGTAGGGACAGTTACAATCAGCCCCAGCATTTT.

This chain links TRBV18 with TRBJ2-3; D not certain. This CDR3 is 14 amino acids long. The V gene's germline CDR1 is KGHSH and CDR2 LQKENI. V lost 1 base, J lost 3 bases, and 8 bases lay in between. CDR3 sequence (DNA): TGTGCCAGCTCACCACGAATGGGGACAGATACGCAGTATTTT. Amino acids: CASSPRMGTDTQYF.

This chain links TRBV2 with TRBJ1-5, with a weak D call TRBD1 (6 bases). Germline CDR1 and CDR2: SNHLY and FYNNEI. CDR3 length: 16 residues. Trimming left V 1 base short and J 0 bases short, with 10 bases between. In DNA, the CDR3 is TGTGCCAGCAGTGAAGATGCAGGGGTTAGCAATCAGCCCCAGCATTTT. This translates into CASSEDAGVSNQPQHF.

The V and J genes are TRBV19 and TRBJ2-5, with TRBD2 matching 7 bases. CDR3 length: 15 residues. With V trimmed by 5 bases and J by 4 bases, 10 bases remained unmatched. Germline loops: CDR1 LNHDA, CDR2 SQIVND (reference sequence). CDR3 DNA sequence: TGTGCCAGTAGTTTGGCGGGAGCAGGACGAGAGACCCAGTACTTC. This codes for CASSLAGAGRETQYF.

This chain links TRBV5-1 with TRBJ1-4; TRBD1 aligns across 8 bases. V shed 5 bases and J 1 base; nucleotides not matched to a gene: 4. From germline, CDR1 is SGHRS and CDR2 YFSETQ. The CDR3 sequence is 15 residues long. The DNA of the CDR3 is TGCGCCAGCAGGCAGGGGGCAGTAACTAATGAAAAACTGTTTTTT. It yields the protein CASRQGAVTNEKLFF.

This clone has only one observation. The rearrangement joins TRBV5-1 to TRBJ2-3, with D perhaps assigned TRBD1 or TRBD2 (5 bases each). Trimming removed 0 bases at V and 1 base at J, with 9 bases between. The germline CDR1 and CDR2 sequences are SGHRS and YFSETQ. The CDR3 runs to 15 residues. The CDR3 is CASSLGGVGTDTQYF. In DNA, the CDR3 is TGCGCCAGCAGCTTGGGAGGGGTGGGCACAGATACGCAGTATTTT.

V usage is TRBV5-1 and J usage is TRBJ2-2; 8 bases map to TRBD2. This CDR3 comprises 15 residues. Germline V lookup: CDR1 SGHRS, CDR2 YFSETQ. V shed 4 bases and J 6 bases; nucleotides not matched to a gene: 8. CDR3 amino acids: CASSLGLERAGELFF. DNA for the CDR3: TGCGCCAGCAGCCTGGGACTAGAAAGGGCCGGGGAGCTGTTTTTT.

The chain is built from TRBV7-8 and TRBJ2-7; TRBD1 aligns across 8 bases. The CDR3 extends over 15 amino acids. V was pared by 4 bases and J by 4 bases, with 9 bases of the junction left unmatched. Germline CDR1 SGHVS, CDR2 FQNEAQ. In DNA, the CDR3 is TGTGCCAGCAGCTCCGGACAGGGAACTATTTACGAGCAGTACTTC. Translation: CASSSGQGTIYEQYF.

To note about this clone: Additional DNA sequences in this sample encode the identical CDR3. The rearrangement joins TRBV6-1 to TRBJ1-1, with D possibly TRBD1 on 6 matching bases. The length of the CDR3 is 13 residues. Trimming stripped 6 bases from V and 5 bases from J, with 13 bases between. In germline, CDR1 is MNHNS, CDR2 SASEGT. CDR3 DNA sequence: TGTGCCAGCAGCGGCCAGGGGAATACTGAAGCTTTCTTT. It encodes CASSGQGNTEAFF.